The 32 T cell receptor beta chains below all came from one sample that was sequenced in a study of response to subunit inactivated influenza vaccine. TCRdb analysed the RT-PCR reads with MiXCR anew, one entry per CDR3 protein. The profile shows fewer than 750,000 distinct CDR3 sequences, about 15% of them singletons. The source was PBMCs from blood, collected about 11 days after vaccination. The receptor source for this set is a man aged 50 to 60 who received an inactivated influenza vaccine.

The rearrangement joins TRBV2 to TRBJ2-7; unclear D gene. The germline V gene encodes CDR1 SNHLY and CDR2 FYNNEI. The CDR3 spans 15 residues. With 3 bases removed from V and 2 bases from J, the gap between germline ends came to 14 bases. The CDR3 DNA sequence: TGTGCCAGCAGTGACGACCTACAAACCCCCTACGAGCAGTACTTC. Protein product: CASSDDLQTPYEQYF.

This sequence joins TRBV5-1 and TRBJ2-7, with D maybe TRBD1 (6 bases). The CDR3 spans 15 residues. Trimming left V 3 bases short and J 6 bases short, with 19 bases between. From germline, CDR1 is SGHRS and CDR2 YFSETQ. The CDR3 region is CASSSTGSRQGEQYF. In DNA form, the CDR3 reads TGCGCCAGCAGCTCAACAGGGTCCCGGCAGGGCGAGCAGTACTTC.

V usage is TRBV29-1 and J usage is TRBJ2-4, with 7 bases lining up with TRBD2. J lost 8 bases, V lost 7 bases, and 8 bases had no gene match. This CDR3 region has 12 residues. The germline V gene has CDR1 SQVTM and CDR2 ANQGSEA. In DNA form, the CDR3 reads TGCAGCGGCAGGGAGGGCCCCTACATTCAGTACTTC. Protein product: CSGREGPYIQYF.

The table lists this clonotype with many counts. The rearrangement links TRBV12-3 or TRBV12-4 to TRBJ2-7; 7 bases agree with TRBD1. CDR3 length: 15 amino acids. V trimming: 6 bases; J trimming: 0 bases; junction bases outside the gene matches: 8. CDR3 DNA: TGTGCCAGCAGCCCCGACAGGGCCACCTCCTACGAGCAGTACTTC. Residues: CASSPDRATSYEQYF.

This clonotype was detected many times. CDR3 protein: CASSVAGTDTQYF. The CDR3 DNA sequence: TGTGCCAGCAGCGTTGCAGGGACAGATACGCAGTATTTT. The chain employs TRBV9 and TRBJ2-3; maybe TRBD1 (5 bases). The CDR3 is made up of 13 amino acids. The V gene's germline CDR1 is SGDLS and CDR2 YYNGEE. V lost 2 bases, J lost 3 bases, and 7 bases lay in between. The whole variable domain, remainder taken from reference TRBV9 and TRBJ2-3, is DSGVTQTPKHLITATGQRVTLRCSPRSGDLSVYWYQQSLDQGLQFLIQYYNGEERAKGNILERFSAQQFPDLHSELNLSSLELGDSALYFCASSVAGTDTQYFGPGTRLTVL.

The V gene is TRBV6-5, the J gene TRBJ1-6; 8 bases fit TRBD1. The germline V gene encodes CDR1 MNHEY and CDR2 SVGAGI. This CDR3 comprises 17 residues. V shed 3 bases, J shed 5 bases, and the junction held 9 bases outside the gene matches. The CDR3 region is CASSYRTGNFNNSPLHF. For the CDR3, the DNA is TGTGCCAGCAGTTATAGGACAGGGAATTTCAATAATTCACCCCTCCACTTT.

There are a few counts of this clonotype. The chain links TRBV24-1 to TRBJ1-1; D gene uncertain. The ends were cut back, 6 bases at V and 1 base at J, with 8 bases in the middle. Germline CDR1 is KGHDR and CDR2 is SFDVKD. The CDR3 length is 13 residues. The DNA of the CDR3 is TGTGCCACCAGTCAGTCTCCGAACACTGAAGCTTTCTTT. It is translated as CATSQSPNTEAFF.

V usage is TRBV7-8 and J usage is TRBJ1-6, with TRBD1 matching 9 bases. V lost 4 bases to trimming and J lost 8 bases; unmatched junction nucleotides: 3. CDR3 length: 14 residues. In germline, CDR1 is SGHVS, CDR2 FQNEAQ. The CDR3 reads CASSYGQGHSPLHF. In nucleotides, the CDR3 is TGTGCCAGCAGCTACGGACAGGGGCATTCACCCCTCCACTTT.

This clonotype was seen repeatedly, ten times or more. The rearrangement uses TRBV12-3 or TRBV12-4 and TRBJ2-4; D unresolved. V dropped 1 base and J dropped 11 bases, with 9 bases sitting between them. CDR3 length: 12 amino acids. The DNA of the CDR3 is TGTGCCAGCAGTTTAGGAGGAGAATTTCAGTACTTC. Translated, it gives CASSLGGEFQYF.

This clonotype has just a few counts. The chain employs TRBV4-3 and TRBJ2-7; D ambiguous. The CDR3 is 16 residues long. The germline V gene encodes CDR1 LGHNA and CDR2 YSLEER. Deletions cut 0 bases from V and 2 bases from J, with 14 bases between. The CDR3 DNA reads as TGCGCCAGCAGCCAAGATCTTGGGCAGGTCCCCTACGAGCAGTACTTC. Translated, it gives CASSQDLGQVPYEQYF.

This clonotype was seen a handful of times. V and J are TRBV12-3 or TRBV12-4 and TRBJ2-5; 10 bases align to TRBD1. The J segment lost 5 bases and the V segment lost 4 bases, leaving 7 bases of the junction unmatched. This CDR3 is built from 15 residues. CDR3 bases: TGTGCCAGCAGTTGTGCGGTGGGACAGGGGGAGACCCAGTACTTC. It is translated as CASSCAVGQGETQYF.

This clonotype was recorded a few times. The V and J genes are TRBV4-1 and TRBJ2-7; a possible D gene is TRBD2 (6 bases). Germline V gene data show CDR1 as MGHRA and CDR2 as YSYEKL. The CDR3 is made up of 15 amino acids. V dropped 0 bases and J dropped 0 bases, with 9 bases sitting between them. The CDR3 sequence is CASSQEGGSSYEQYF. In nucleotides, the CDR3 is TGCGCCAGCAGCCAAGAGGGGGGTAGCTCCTACGAGCAGTACTTC.

The table lists this clonotype with a few counts. J is TRBJ2-5 and V is TRBV5-1; 9 nucleotides agree with TRBD1. This CDR3 is built from 16 residues. Germline lookup yields CDR1 SGHRS and CDR2 YFSETQ. V lost 4 bases, J lost 4 bases, and 11 bases stayed unmatched. This CDR3 reads CASSRTRTGDGETQYF. CDR3 coding DNA: TGCGCCAGCAGCCGGACTCGGACAGGGGACGGAGAGACCCAGTACTTC.

The table lists this clonotype with a few counts. The chain links TRBV5-1 to TRBJ2-1; 10 bases align to TRBD1. The J segment lost 6 bases and the V segment lost 2 bases, leaving 5 bases of the junction unmatched. Germline lookup yields CDR1 SGHRS and CDR2 YFSETQ. The CDR3 contains 15 residues. The CDR3 sequence is CASSLVTGGFNEQFF. The CDR3 nucleotides are TGCGCCAGCAGCTTAGTGACAGGGGGCTTCAATGAGCAGTTCTTC.

Only a few counts were recorded for this clonotype. This rearrangement joins TRBV10-2 to TRBJ1-6; 8 bases map to TRBD1. This CDR3 is 17 amino acids long. Germline values: CDR1 WSHSY, CDR2 SAAADI. Germline trimming cut 6 bases from V and 0 bases from J; bases unmatched to any gene: 7. CDR3: CASSSGQGFSYNSPLHF. The CDR3 DNA follows: TGCGCCAGCAGCTCCGGACAGGGATTCTCCTATAATTCACCCCTCCACTTT.

The chain employs TRBV29-1 and TRBJ1-1, with D uncertain. The V gene's germline CDR1 is SQVTM and CDR2 ANQGSEA. Trimming pared 6 bases from V and 11 bases from J, leaving 22 bases between. This CDR3 contains 13 residues. The chain's CDR3 is CSVYGIPLGGAFF. In nucleotides, the CDR3 is TGCAGCGTGTACGGGATCCCACTGGGAGGGGCTTTCTTT.

V usage is TRBV12-3 or TRBV12-4 and J usage is TRBJ1-1; D may be TRBD1 (5 bases). The CDR3 is 14 residues long. V shed 3 bases and J shed 5 bases, with 13 bases lying between them. The CDR3 coding sequence is TGTGCCAGCAGTTTTCGACAGCCTGGGACTGAAGCTTTCTTT. This gives the protein CASSFRQPGTEAFF.

This chain uses TRBV5-1 with TRBJ2-5; D might be TRBD1 or TRBD2, each matching 5 bases. The CDR3 consists of 16 residues. Germline CDR1 reads SGHRS; CDR2 reads YFSETQ. Trimming shortened V by 4 bases and J by 0 bases, and 16 bases separated the two germline ends. DNA for the CDR3: TGCGCCAGCAGCAACACGACGGGACGATACCAAGAGACCCAGTACTTC. This encodes CASSNTTGRYQETQYF.

This clonotype showed up just a few times. This rearrangement joins TRBV11-2 to TRBJ2-2; 14 nucleotides agree with TRBD2. The V gene end was trimmed by 7 bases and the J gene end by 4 bases; junction bases not matched to a gene: 14. Germline V gene lookup returns CDR1 SGHAT and CDR2 FQNNGV. The CDR3 has 19 residues. CDR3 DNA: TGTGCCAGCACTAGACTAGCGGGAGGGCCTGTTAGGAGCACCGGGGAGCTGTTTTTT. Protein product: CASTRLAGGPVRSTGELFF.

This clonotype was found a few times. CDR3 sequence (DNA): TGCGCCAGCAGCCAAGATCCGTGGGGCACCGATGAGCAGTTCTTC. Its translation is CASSQDPWGTDEQFF. The chain uses TRBV4-3 and TRBJ2-1, with D possibly matching TRBD1 (5 bases). This CDR3 is 15 amino acids long. Germline V gene lookup returns CDR1 LGHNA and CDR2 YSLEER. Trimming removed 0 bases from V and 8 bases from J, with 14 bases in between.

This clonotype was detected a few times. This chain connects TRBV6-2 or TRBV6-3 to TRBJ1-1; D is uncertain. The germline CDR1 and CDR2 sequences are MNHEY and SVGEGT. V shed 6 bases and J shed 5 bases, with 13 bases lying between them. CDR3 length: 13 residues. CDR3 amino acids: CASSNGGITEAFF. The CDR3 coding sequence is TGTGCCAGCAGCAATGGAGGGATAACTGAAGCTTTCTTT.

V gene TRBV27 combines with J gene TRBJ1-1; 10 bases line up with TRBD1. Losses at the gene ends were 6 bases for V and 5 bases for J; bases not matched to a gene: 9. Germline V lookup: CDR1 MNHEY, CDR2 SMNVEV (reference sequence). The CDR3 length is 15 residues. Here the CDR3 reads CASSYYDRGLTEAFF. CDR3 in DNA: TGTGCCAGCAGCTATTACGACAGGGGGCTTACTGAAGCTTTCTTT.

CDR3 DNA: TGTGCCAGCAGTTACTCGACAGGGCTAAGCTACACCTTC. Translation gives CASSYSTGLSYTF. V gene TRBV6-2 or TRBV6-3 combines with J gene TRBJ1-2; 7 positions match TRBD1. CDR3 length: 13 residues. Trimming removed 0 bases from V and 9 bases from J; junction bases left unmatched: 4. The V gene's germline CDR1 is MNHEY and CDR2 SVGEGT.

This clonotype was detected many times. This chain connects TRBV4-3 to TRBJ2-3, with D possibly TRBD1 on 6 matching bases. The CDR3 sequence is 17 residues long. Germline loops: CDR1 LGHNA, CDR2 YSLEER. V was cut by 3 bases and J by 0 bases, with 16 bases left in between. The CDR3 bases are TGCGCCAGCAGCCATGAATATCCGGGACACAGCACAGATACGCAGTATTTT. It specifies CASSHEYPGHSTDTQYF.

The sample holds a few counts of this clonotype. J is TRBJ2-3 and V is TRBV2; no definite D call. V lost 2 bases and J lost 2, with 11 bases in between. The CDR3 has 15 residues. Looked up from germline, CDR1 is SNHLY and CDR2 is FYNNEI. DNA of the CDR3: TGTGCCAGCAGTGAAAGCGTCAGAGTCACAGATACGCAGTATTTT. It is translated as CASSESVRVTDTQYF.

The chain recombines TRBV6-2 or TRBV6-3 with TRBJ1-3; D is possibly TRBD1 (6 bases). From germline, CDR1 is MNHEY and CDR2 SVGEGT. The germline V and J ends were trimmed by 7 bases and 1 base, with 17 bases remaining between them. The CDR3 spans 16 residues. CDR3 nucleotides: TGTGCCAGCACGGATACAGGGTATCGGTCTGGAAACACCATATATTTT. This translates into CASTDTGYRSGNTIYF.

This clonotype showed up many times. The chain carries TRBV11-2 and TRBJ2-5; 11 nucleotides line up with TRBD2. Germline V gene lookup returns CDR1 SGHAT and CDR2 FQNNGV. The CDR3 runs to 16 residues. J gave up 4 bases and V 1 base, and 5 bases lay outside the gene matches. The DNA for the CDR3 is TGTGCCAGCAGCTTAGTACTAGCGGGAGTCGGAGAGACCCAGTACTTC. Translation gives CASSLVLAGVGETQYF.

This rearrangement joins TRBV5-1 to TRBJ2-3, with D possibly being TRBD1 (5 bases). V lost 3 bases to trimming and J lost 3 bases, with 11 bases between them. The CDR3 runs 14 residues. CDR1 is SGHRS and CDR2 is YFSETQ in the germline V gene. This CDR3 is CASSSNRQTDTQYF. For the CDR3, the DNA is TGCGCCAGCAGCTCAAACCGACAGACAGATACGCAGTATTTT.

CDR3 in amino acids: CASSALRVSTEAFF. The CDR3 DNA reads as TGTGCCAGCAGCGCCCTCAGGGTGAGCACTGAAGCTTTCTTT. The chain couples TRBV13 to TRBJ1-1, with D possibly TRBD1 on 5 matching bases. Germline CDR1 is PRHDT and CDR2 is FYEKMQ (reference sequence). Deletions cut 5 bases from V and 4 bases from J, with 14 bases between. The CDR3 length is 14 residues.

This clonotype was observed a handful of times. The gene calls are TRBV7-9 and TRBJ1-1; possibly TRBD1 for D (5 bases). Trimming pared 5 bases from V and 3 bases from J, leaving 16 bases between. This CDR3 spans 15 amino acids. The V gene's germline CDR1 is SEHNR and CDR2 FQNEAQ (reference sequence). The CDR3, as DNA: TGTGCCAGCAGCCTAACGGGGGTCGCCTACACTGAAGCTTTCTTT. Translated: CASSLTGVAYTEAFF.

This chain uses TRBV28 with TRBJ1-6, with D tentatively TRBD1 (6 bases). Trimming stripped 7 bases from V and 11 bases from J, with 24 bases between. Germline V lookup: CDR1 MDHEN, CDR2 SYDVKM. This CDR3 has 16 amino acids. The CDR3 region has the DNA TGTGCCAGCACTCTGGTGGCCGGGACACCAACAACACCCCTCCACTTT. Translated, it gives CASTLVAGTPTTPLHF.

The CDR3: CSVERDRPNTEAFF. The CDR3 DNA reads as TGCAGCGTTGAGAGGGACAGGCCTAACACTGAAGCTTTCTTT. The chain uses TRBV29-1 and TRBJ1-1; 8 bases align to TRBD1. The CDR3 is made up of 14 amino acids. Germline CDR1 reads SQVTM; CDR2 reads ANQGSEA. Trimming at V came to 3 bases and at J to 2 bases, leaving 5 bases not matched to a gene. Based on the CDR3 plus reference TRBV29-1 and TRBJ1-1, the full variable domain is SAVISQKPSRDICQRGTSLTIQCQVDSQVTMMFWYRQQPGQSLTLIATANQGSEATYESGFVIDKFPISRPNLTFSTLTVSNMSPEDSSIYLCSVERDRPNTEAFFGQGTRLTVV.